A single sample is the source of the 22 T cell receptor beta chains below, sequenced in a study of early T cells in non-severe SARS-CoV-2 infection (dated by TCRdb to the early 2020s). Library creation used 5' RACE. Sequencing relied on a NextSeq 500. TCRdb reprocessing: public reads trimmed at Q25 with fastp, clones called with MiXCR, in-frame beta chains kept. One record per CDR3 amino acid sequence lists the most common genes and DNA. Recorded for this sample are tens of thousands of distinct CDR3 sequences; over 4.5% of them occurred a single time. The ten largest make up 7% to 8.5% of the sample. Sequenced input: whole blood. Receptors originate from an adult who was a healthcare worker with PCR-confirmed SARS-CoV-2 infection or an uninfected control (not recorded which).

This clonotype has a count of ten or more. One end of the junction is discordant with germline, which a read error may explain. The rearrangement links TRBV6-2 or TRBV6-3 to TRBJ2-7; TRBD2 aligns across 7 bases. The CDR3 has 18 amino acids. Germline V CDR1 and CDR2: MNHEY, SVGEGT. For the CDR3, the DNA is TGTGCCAGCAGTAACTCAGAAGCCGGGACTATACCCACCTACGAGCAGTACTTC. Protein product: CASSNSEAGTIPTYEQYF.

In this sample, this clonotype turned up many times. The CDR3 here is CASSENPAKNIQYF. As DNA, the CDR3 is TGTGCCAGCAGTGAGAACCCAGCCAAAAACATTCAGTACTTC. V gene TRBV6-1 combines with J gene TRBJ2-4; D ambiguous. V shed 3 bases and J shed 0 bases, with 6 bases lying between them. Germline assignment: CDR1 MNHNS and CDR2 SASEGT. The CDR3 is 14 residues long.

This clonotype was recorded at least ten times. This chain connects TRBV20-1 to TRBJ2-2, with D hard to call. The V gene's germline CDR1 is DFQATT and CDR2 SNEGSKA (reference sequence). The CDR3 consists of 15 residues. V was trimmed by 0 bases and J by 1 base, leaving 9 bases between them. CDR3 nucleotides: TGCAGTGCTAGAGATGGCCGGAAGAACACCGGGGAGCTGTTTTTT. Translated: CSARDGRKNTGELFF.

This clonotype was seen repeatedly, ten times or more. The J gene is TRBJ1-1, the V gene TRBV5-6; D gene uncertain. The CDR3 has 11 amino acids. Germline lookup yields CDR1 SGHDT and CDR2 YYEEEE. Deletions cut 0 bases from V and 7 bases from J, with 4 bases between. CDR3 loop: CASSLAGEAFF. DNA for the CDR3: TGTGCCAGCAGCTTGGCAGGTGAAGCTTTCTTT.

This clonotype was seen many times. The V and J genes are TRBV24-1 and TRBJ2-5, with 10 bases lining up with TRBD2. The V and J ends lost 5 bases and 7 bases, in that order; junction bases with no gene match: 3. The germline V gene has CDR1 KGHDR and CDR2 SFDVKD. CDR3 length: 13 residues. The CDR3 bases are TGTGCCACCAGTGTGAGCGGGGGGGGGACCCAGTACTTC. Its protein product is CATSVSGGGTQYF.

On this clonotype itself: A much larger clone differs by one base, so this may be a read error. The chain is built from TRBV7-2 and TRBJ1-6, with 8 nucleotides matching TRBD1. Germline lookup yields CDR1 SGHTA and CDR2 FQGNSA. The CDR3 extends over 17 amino acids. In nucleotides, the CDR3 is TGTGCCAACAGCCCTCCTGGACAGGGAAAAGCTAATTCACCCCTCCACTTT. This translates into CANSPPGQGKANSPLHF.

This rearrangement joins TRBV7-8 to TRBJ2-7; D is undetermined. V shed 4 bases and J shed 7 bases, with 8 bases lying between them. The germline gives CDR1 SGHVS, CDR2 FQNEAQ. The CDR3 contains 11 residues. CDR3: CASSSPREQYF. The CDR3 nucleotides read TGTGCCAGCAGCTCACCCCGGGAGCAGTACTTC.

This clonotype was observed at least ten times. This rearrangement joins TRBV19 to TRBJ1-5; no clear D gene. This CDR3 contains 12 residues. CDR1 is LNHDA and CDR2 is SQIVND in the germline V gene (reference sequence). V was shortened by 3 bases and J by 8 bases, with 8 bases between the two germline ends. The CDR3 reads CASSIRREPQHF. The CDR3 DNA reads TGTGCCAGTAGTATCCGGAGGGAGCCCCAGCATTTT. The variable domain in full, completed from reference TRBV19 and TRBJ1-5, reads DGGITQSPKYLFRKEGQNVTLSCEQNLNHDAMYWYRQDPGQGLRLIYYSQIVNDFQKGDIAEGYSVSREKKESFPLTVTSAQKNPTAFYLCASSIRREPQHFGDGTRLSIL.

This clonotype came up many times. The chain is built from TRBV2 and TRBJ2-5; TRBD2 matches 14 bases. The CDR3 sequence is 18 residues long. The germline CDR1 and CDR2 sequences are SNHLY and FYNNEI. V gave up 3 bases and J gave up 3 bases; unmatched junction bases: 9. The DNA of the CDR3 is TGTGCCAGCAGTGAGATGACTAGCGGGAGGGCCACCAAAGAGACCCAGTACTTC. This codes for CASSEMTSGRATKETQYF.

This clonotype was found a few times. The chain couples TRBV10-3 to TRBJ1-3; D gene ambiguous. V lost 6 bases and J lost 6, with 12 bases in between. This CDR3 spans 13 amino acids. Germline V lookup: CDR1 ENHRY, CDR2 SYGVKD. The CDR3 sequence is CAISASQENTIYF. The CDR3 region has the DNA TGTGCCATCAGCGCAAGTCAGGAAAACACCATATATTTT.

This clonotype was detected many times. The chain couples TRBV20-1 to TRBJ2-5, with 7 bases fitting TRBD2. Per the germline V gene, CDR1 is DFQATT and CDR2 is SNEGSKA (reference sequence). The CDR3 extends over 15 amino acids. Unmatched junction bases numbered 14, after V lost 4 bases and J lost 6 bases. The CDR3 loop reads CSAILAGETGKTQYF. The CDR3 nucleotides read TGCAGTGCTATCCTGGCGGGAGAAACTGGAAAGACCCAGTACTTC.

This clonotype came up many times. The V gene is TRBV5-1, the J gene TRBJ2-4; D is ambiguous. Trimming took 4 bases from V and 4 from J, leaving 21 bases between them. This CDR3 comprises 17 residues. Germline CDR1 is SGHRS and CDR2 is YFSETQ. The DNA for the CDR3 is TGCGCCAGCAGCACCCCTCCAGGACCCGGTGGGAAAAACATTCAGTACTTC. Its translation is CASSTPPGPGGKNIQYF.

This clonotype has at least ten counts. The chain has TRBV7-9 and TRBJ2-3, with D uncertain. Germline CDR1 reads SEHNR; CDR2 reads FQNEAQ (reference sequence). Trimming removed 3 bases at V and 1 base at J, with 8 bases between. The CDR3 is 14 residues long. The CDR3 DNA reads TGTGCCAGCAGCTTGGTTACCGGCACAGATACGCAGTATTTT. This codes for CASSLVTGTDTQYF. Full variable domain (rest looked up from reference TRBV7-9 and TRBJ2-3): DTGVSQNPRHKITKRGQNVTFRCDPISEHNRLYWYRQTLGQGPEFLTYFQNEAQLEKSRLLSDRFSAERPKGSFSTLEIQRTEQGDSAMYLCASSLVTGTDTQYFGPGTRLTVL.

This clonotype showed up many times. The chain carries TRBV5-4 and TRBJ2-2; 8 nucleotides match TRBD1. V was pared by 5 bases and J by 4 bases, with 7 bases of the junction left unmatched. The CDR3 covers 15 residues. In germline, CDR1 is SGHNT, CDR2 YYREEE (reference sequence). The CDR3 bases are TGTGCCAGCAGTCCTGGACAGGGTCGCACCGGGGAGCTGTTTTTT. Amino acids: CASSPGQGRTGELFF.

The CDR3 loop is CASSYSGTGFFF. CDR3 DNA: TGTGCCAGCAGTTACTCCGGGACAGGGTTCTTCTTT. The rearrangement links TRBV6-2 or TRBV6-3 to TRBJ1-1; 9 bases align to TRBD1. CDR1 MNHEY and CDR2 SVGEGT come from the germline V gene. V lost 0 bases, J lost 14 bases, and 4 bases stayed unmatched. The CDR3 is made up of 12 amino acids.

This clonotype was counted at least ten times. This rearrangement joins TRBV6-4 to TRBJ1-5; no reliable D call. CDR1 and CDR2 from the germline V gene are MRHNA and SNTAGT. CDR3 size: 15 residues. V lost 2 bases, J lost 0 bases, and 8 bases lay in between. The CDR3 protein is CASSDNPNSNQPQHF. CDR3 coding DNA: TGTGCCAGCAGTGACAACCCAAATAGCAATCAGCCCCAGCATTTT.

This clonotype was seen at least ten times. V gene TRBV7-2 combines with J gene TRBJ2-3; D is undetermined. The CDR3 length is 12 residues. Deletions cut 4 bases from V and 0 bases from J, with 2 bases between. Germline CDR1 and CDR2: SGHTA and FQGNSA. As DNA, the CDR3 is TGTGCCAGCAGCTGGAGCACAGATACGCAGTATTTT. It codes for CASSWSTDTQYF.

This clonotype appeared many times. For the CDR3, the DNA is TGTGCCAGCAGCCACACCGGGACCCCCGAAGTCAATGAGCAGTTCTTC. It encodes CASSHTGTPEVNEQFF. The chain uses TRBV6-5 and TRBJ2-1; D is tentatively TRBD1 or TRBD2 (5 bases each). Germline CDR1 MNHEY, CDR2 SVGAGI. The CDR3 totals 16 residues. V was clipped by 6 bases and J by 6 bases, with 21 bases between them.

This clonotype was recorded at least ten times. The chain couples TRBV6-1 to TRBJ1-3; 7 positions match TRBD1. Germline-derived CDR1 and CDR2 are MNHNS and SASEGT. The CDR3 contains 17 residues. V was clipped by 3 bases and J by 1 base; unmatched bases: 9. The CDR3 bases are TGTGCCAGCAGTGATCCCGCAAGGGGGCTTTCTGGAAACACCATATATTTT. This encodes CASSDPARGLSGNTIYF.

The CDR3 bases are TGTGCCAGCAGCTTACGGGGGGCGTTGTACGAGCAGTACTTC. Its translation is CASSLRGALYEQYF. The V gene is TRBV11-2, the J gene TRBJ2-7; weak D call: TRBD2 (7 bases). The germline gives CDR1 SGHAT, CDR2 FQNNGV. The CDR3 contains 14 residues. V lost 2 bases and J lost 4, with 12 bases in between.

This clonotype has just a few counts. V and J are TRBV6-1 and TRBJ2-2; TRBD2 is a possible D gene (6 bases). Trimming shortened V by 6 bases and J by 5 bases, and 10 bases separated the two germline ends. The CDR3 spans 13 residues. CDR1 MNHNS and CDR2 SASEGT come from the germline V gene. The CDR3 DNA is TGTGCCAGCAGGGAACTAGCAACCGGGGAGCTGTTTTTT. Translation: CASRELATGELFF.

This clonotype was seen a few times. The chain is built from TRBV20-1 and TRBJ2-3; possible D gene TRBD2, 6 bases. Between the trimmed V and J ends, which lost 6 bases and 4 bases, there was a span of 14 bases. CDR3 length: 13 residues. Germline loops: CDR1 DFQATT, CDR2 SNEGSKA (reference sequence). The CDR3 reads CSAGAGFADTQYF. The CDR3 nucleotides are TGCAGTGCCGGGGCGGGATTCGCAGATACGCAGTATTTT.